A single sample gave rise to the 19 T cell receptor beta chains below, sequenced in a study of cytomegalovirus exposure and HLA in healthy donors. Researchers ran the PCR with 60 Vbeta and 13 Jbeta primers. The repertoire was sequenced with immunoSEQ multiplex PCR; TCRdb's copy has only in-frame clones and lacks some. The sample records 150,000 to 200,000 clones, around three quarters being singletons. The specimen sequenced was PBMCs. The receptors originated from a woman between 45 and 65 years old in good health and CMV-seronegative.

The J gene is TRBJ1-2, the V gene TRBV7-2; 7 bases map to TRBD1. Germline-derived CDR1 and CDR2 are SGHTA and FQGNSA. The trim removed 0 bases at V and 6 bases at J, leaving 4 bases unmatched. The CDR3 is 14 amino acids. DNA of the CDR3: TGTGCCAGCAGCTTAGCGCAAGGGGGCAATGGCTACACCTTC. Translating gives CASSLAQGGNGYTF.

This sequence joins TRBV6-6 and TRBJ2-3; D not resolved. V was clipped by 5 bases and J by 9 bases, with 9 bases between them. Germline-derived CDR1 and CDR2 are MNHNY and SVGAGI (reference sequence). The CDR3 loop spans 11 amino acids. The CDR3 bases are TGTGCCAGCAGTCCCTCCGCGACGCAGTATTTT. It is translated as CASSPSATQYF.

This sequence joins TRBV28 and TRBJ2-7; D gene unclear. CDR3 length: 12 amino acids. Germline values: CDR1 MDHEN, CDR2 SYDVKM. V lost 6 bases and J 7 bases, leaving 13 bases between the germline ends. CDR3 sequence reads: CASSLARWEQYF. DNA for the CDR3: TGTGCCAGCAGCTTGGCCAGGTGGGAGCAGTACTTC.

This chain links TRBV7-2 with TRBJ2-5, with TRBD2 matching 8 bases. The germline V gene encodes CDR1 SGHTA and CDR2 FQGNSA. After removal of 2 bases from V and 5 bases from J, the junction contained 7 bases not matched to a gene. The CDR3 contains 15 residues. The CDR3 sequence is CASSLRAGVVETQYF. Written as DNA, the CDR3 is TGTGCCAGCAGCTTAAGAGCGGGAGTAGTGGAGACCCAGTACTTC.

V usage is TRBV18 and J usage is TRBJ2-7, with D possibly TRBD1 on 6 matching bases. This CDR3 is built from 13 residues. The germline V and J ends were trimmed by 3 bases and 5 bases, with 11 bases remaining between them. Looked up from germline, CDR1 is KGHSH and CDR2 is LQKENI. As DNA, the CDR3 is TGTGCCAGCTCACCTCAGACAGGCGACGAGCAGTACTTC. Its protein product is CASSPQTGDEQYF.

The sample holds a few counts of this clone. The V gene is TRBV6-5, the J gene TRBJ2-5; a possible D gene is TRBD2 (6 bases). The CDR3 covers 13 residues. Germline V gives CDR1 MNHEY, CDR2 SVGAGI. Trimming stripped 8 bases from V and 1 base from J, with 11 bases between. The CDR3 DNA reads as TGTGCCAGCGGGGGGTCATTCCAAGAGACCCAGTACTTC. It codes for CASGGSFQETQYF.

V gene TRBV7-8 combines with J gene TRBJ1-3; D ambiguous. The CDR3 totals 17 residues. Trimming pared 3 bases from V and 4 bases from J, leaving 19 bases between. The germline V gene has CDR1 SGHVS and CDR2 FQNEAQ. The CDR3 here is CASSLVDLTVGGNTIYF. The CDR3 coding sequence is TGTGCCAGCAGCTTGGTGGACTTAACCGTGGGCGGAAACACCATATATTTT.

The chain uses TRBV4-3 and TRBJ2-7; 11 bases align to TRBD2. The trim removed 4 bases at V and 3 bases at J, leaving 8 bases unmatched. The CDR3 contains 16 residues. Germline V CDR1 and CDR2: LGHNA, YSLEER. CDR3 residues: CASSLRTSGSFYEQYF. The CDR3 nucleotides read TGCGCCAGCAGCCTCCGGACTAGCGGGTCATTCTACGAGCAGTACTTC.

The chain joins TRBV19 to TRBJ1-4; D perhaps matches TRBD1 (6 bases). Germline V gene sequence: CDR1 LNHDA, CDR2 SQIVND (reference sequence). The CDR3 consists of 15 residues. The V end lost 5 bases, the J end lost 6 bases, and 16 bases lay between the germline ends. As DNA, the CDR3 is TGTGCCAGTAGTGTCAACAGGGTCCCTGATGAAAAACTGTTTTTT. It translates to CASSVNRVPDEKLFF.

The CDR3 loop reads CASSQSDRVADQPQHF. The CDR3 nucleotides read TGCGCCAGCAGTCAGTCCGACAGGGTGGCTGATCAGCCCCAGCATTTT. This sequence joins TRBV23-1 and TRBJ1-5; 7 bases are shared with TRBD1. TRBV23-1 falls under the ORF class, with uncertain function. This CDR3 comprises 16 residues. The V gene end was trimmed by 3 bases and the J gene end by 5 bases; junction bases not matched to a gene: 10.

J is TRBJ2-7 and V is TRBV7-2; 7 bases fit TRBD2. Germline lookup yields CDR1 SGHTA and CDR2 FQGNSA. The CDR3 consists of 15 residues. After removal of 0 bases from V and 1 base from J, the junction contained 3 bases not matched to a gene. The DNA for the CDR3 is TGTGCCAGCAGCTTAGCGGGAGGGGAATCCTACGAGCAGTACTTC. It specifies CASSLAGGESYEQYF. The full variable domain, rest sourced from reference TRBV7-2 and TRBJ2-7, is GAGVSQSPSNKVTEKGKDVELRCDPISGHTALYWYRQSLGQGLEFLIYFQGNSAPDKSGLPSDRFSAERTGGSVSTLTIQRTQQEDSAVYLCASSLAGGESYEQYFGPGTRLTVT.

The rearrangement uses TRBV5-8 and TRBJ2-4, with 7 bases lining up with TRBD1. The junction had 2 bases not matched to a gene; V was cut back by 2 bases and J by 0 bases. The CDR3 runs 15 residues. CDR1 and CDR2 from the germline V gene are SGHTS and YDEGEE. The CDR3 DNA is TGTGCCAGCAGCTTACAGGGGCTAGCCAAAAACATTCAGTACTTC. Its translation is CASSLQGLAKNIQYF.

The count of this clone is one. The chain has TRBV9 and TRBJ2-1, with 11 positions matching TRBD2. Germline V lookup: CDR1 SGDLS, CDR2 YYNGEE. The J segment lost 5 bases and the V segment lost 0 bases, leaving 10 bases of the junction unmatched. The CDR3 contains 18 residues. CDR3: CASSVGVLAGGFHNEQFF. CDR3 bases: TGTGCCAGCAGCGTAGGGGTCTTAGCGGGGGGGTTCCACAATGAGCAGTTCTTC.

The CDR3 region has the DNA TGTGCCAGCAACCCGACGGGATCAGATACGCAGTATTTT. This translates into CASNPTGSDTQYF. The J gene is TRBJ2-3, the V gene TRBV9; possible D gene TRBD2, 5 bases. The CDR3 has 13 residues. V was pared by 6 bases and J by 4 bases, with 12 bases between. CDR1 and CDR2 from the germline V gene are SGDLS and YYNGEE.

This clone was recorded once. This sequence joins TRBV5-1 and TRBJ2-5; 9 bases map to TRBD2. This CDR3 has 16 residues. Trimming at V came to 0 bases and at J to 2 bases, leaving 5 bases not matched to a gene. Per germline, CDR1 SGHRS and CDR2 YFSETQ. In nucleotides, the CDR3 is TGCGCCAGCAGCTTGGTTCTAGCGGGACATCAAGAGACCCAGTACTTC. Encoded protein: CASSLVLAGHQETQYF.

This chain joins TRBV7-8 and TRBJ1-1; 12 bases fit TRBD1. Germline CDR1 is SGHVS and CDR2 is FQNEAQ. With V trimmed by 4 bases and J by 1 base, 1 base remained unmatched. The CDR3 has 15 amino acids. The CDR3 bases are TGTGCCAGCAGCTCGGGACAGGGGGCGAACACTGAAGCTTTCTTT. This translates into CASSSGQGANTEAFF.

The V and J genes are TRBV5-4 and TRBJ2-5; the match to TRBD2 covers 16 bases. The V gene end was trimmed by 4 bases and the J gene end by 2 bases; junction bases not matched to a gene: 2. Germline CDR1 reads SGHNT; CDR2 reads YYREEE (reference sequence). The CDR3 is 16 amino acids. In DNA form, the CDR3 reads TGTGCCAGCAGCCCGGGACTAGCGGGAGGGCAAGAGACCCAGTACTTC. As protein: CASSPGLAGGQETQYF.

This chain joins TRBV6-5 and TRBJ1-2, with 8 bases fitting TRBD1. The length of the CDR3 is 13 residues. The trim removed 5 bases at V and 2 bases at J, leaving 1 base unmatched. Germline CDR1 is MNHEY and CDR2 is SVGAGI. The CDR3 DNA reads TGTGCCAGCAGTGGACAGGGCAACTATGGCTACACCTTC. Protein sequence: CASSGQGNYGYTF.

This clone has just one count. The chain has TRBV19 and TRBJ1-4; 11 bases match TRBD1. CDR3 size: 14 residues. Germline V CDR1 and CDR2: LNHDA, SQIVND (reference sequence). The ends lost 5 bases at V and 7 bases at J; junction bases unmatched: 3. For the CDR3, the DNA is TGTGCCAGTAGTCCGGGACAGGGGGGTGAAAAACTGTTTTTT. Translating it yields CASSPGQGGEKLFF.